This T cell receptor (beta chain) was sequenced during a study of blood T cell repertoires in COVID-19. Per germline, CDR1 LNHDA and CDR2 SQIVND (reference sequence). This CDR3 contains 19 residues. After removal of 6 bases from V and 1 base from J, the junction contained 9 bases not matched to a gene. The table came from immunoSEQ multiplex PCR; TCRdb's copy has only in-frame clones and leaves some out. The sample carries about 270,000 clones, approximately 90% recorded once. The genes are TRBV19 and TRBJ2-1, with 16 bases lining up with TRBD2. What was sequenced was PBMCs or T cells enriched from blood (not recorded which). The source of this sequence is a man between 40 and 49 years old who had been exposed to COVID-19. The CDR3 region has the DNA TGTGCCAGTAGAGACTTGGGACTAGCGGGAGGGCGATCCTACAATGAGCAGTTCTTC. Residues: CASRDLGLAGGRSYNEQFF.